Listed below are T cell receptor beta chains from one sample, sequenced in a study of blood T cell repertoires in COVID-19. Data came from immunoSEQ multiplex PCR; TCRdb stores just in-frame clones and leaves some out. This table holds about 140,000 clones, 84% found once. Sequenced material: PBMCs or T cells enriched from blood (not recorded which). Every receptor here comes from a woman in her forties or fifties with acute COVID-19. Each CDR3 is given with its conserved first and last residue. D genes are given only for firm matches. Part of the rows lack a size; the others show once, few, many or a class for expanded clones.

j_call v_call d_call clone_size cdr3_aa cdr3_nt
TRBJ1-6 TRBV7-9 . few CASSLISVLGALHF TGTGCCAGCAGCTTGATTAGCGTACTAGGAGCCCTCCACTTT
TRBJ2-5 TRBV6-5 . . CASSQPPVWTQYF TGTGCCAGCAGCCAACCACCGGTTTGGACCCAGTACTTC
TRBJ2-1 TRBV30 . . CAWSVVAGYNEQFF TGTGCCTGGAGTGTAGTGGCGGGATACAATGAGCAGTTCTTC
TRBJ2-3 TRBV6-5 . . CASMIQGSGTDTQYF TGTGCCAGCATGATCCAGGGCAGCGGCACAGATACGCAGTATTTT
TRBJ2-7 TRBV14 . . CASSQVAGAYQYF TGTGCCAGCAGCCAAGTCGCGGGCGCTTATCAGTACTTC
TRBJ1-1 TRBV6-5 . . CASTKQRDTEAFF TGTGCCAGCACCAAGCAAAGAGACACTGAAGCTTTCTTT
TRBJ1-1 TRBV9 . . CASSAREGRPTTEAFF TGTGCCAGCAGCGCCAGAGAGGGCAGGCCCACCACTGAAGCTTTCTTT
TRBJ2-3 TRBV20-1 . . CSASLAVSTDTQYF TGCAGTGCTAGTTTAGCGGTGAGCACAGATACGCAGTATTTT
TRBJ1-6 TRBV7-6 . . CASSLALSGNSPLHF TGTGCCAGCAGCTTAGCGTTGAGCGGGAATTCACCCCTCCACTTT
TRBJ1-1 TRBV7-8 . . CASSKGQGFITEAFF TGTGCCAGCAGCAAAGGACAAGGGTTTATCACTGAAGCTTTCTTT
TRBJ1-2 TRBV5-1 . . CASSLALLDYGYTF TGCGCCAGCAGCCTCGCGCTTCTGGACTATGGCTACACCTTC
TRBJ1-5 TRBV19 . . CASTRAAGIYAVPQHF TGTGCCAGTACCCGGGCGGCCGGGATATACGCCGTGCCCCAGCATTTT
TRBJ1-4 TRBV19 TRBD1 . CASSSDRATNEKLFF TGTGCCAGTAGTTCGGACAGGGCAACTAATGAAAAACTGTTTTTT
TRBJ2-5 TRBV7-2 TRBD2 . CASSLAGGGETQYF TGTGCCAGCAGCTTAGCCGGCGGGGGAGAGACCCAGTACTTC
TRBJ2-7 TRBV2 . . CASSALLGVYEQYF TGTGCCAGCAGTGCGCTTCTGGGCGTCTACGAGCAGTACTTC
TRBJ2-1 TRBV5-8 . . CASSLQGRVQTENEQFF TGTGCCAGCAGCCTCCAGGGGCGGGTACAAACGGAAAATGAGCAGTTCTTC
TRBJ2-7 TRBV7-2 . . CASSLELTSYEQYF TGTGCCAGCAGCTTAGAACTAACCTCCTACGAGCAGTACTTC
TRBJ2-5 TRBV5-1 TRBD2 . CASSPRTSGAWETQYF TGCGCCAGCAGCCCCCGGACTAGCGGGGCATGGGAGACCCAGTACTTC
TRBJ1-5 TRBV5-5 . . CASSLDRQNQPQHF TGTGCCAGCAGTCTCGACAGGCAAAATCAGCCCCAGCATTTT
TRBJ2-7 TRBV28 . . CASSSPGGGNLYEQYF TGTGCCAGCAGTTCCCCGGGCGGCGGGAACCTCTACGAGCAGTACTTC
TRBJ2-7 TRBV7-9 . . CASSPATRQYF TGTGCCAGCAGCCCCGCTACGAGACAGTACTTC
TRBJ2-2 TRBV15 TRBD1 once CATTNPGQGGTGELFF TGTGCCACCACTAATCCTGGACAGGGGGGGACCGGGGAGCTGTTTTTT
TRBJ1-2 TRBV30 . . CAWTAVVTNYGYTF TGTGCCTGGACCGCGGTGGTGACTAACTATGGCTACACCTTC
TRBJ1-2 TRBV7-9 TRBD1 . CASSLFAQGLNGYTF TGTGCCAGCAGCTTATTTGCACAGGGGCTGAATGGCTACACCTTC
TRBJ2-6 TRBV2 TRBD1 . CARTKTGVGANVLTF TGTGCCAGAACGAAAACAGGGGTTGGGGCCAACGTCCTGACTTTC
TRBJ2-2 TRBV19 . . CASQNLNTGELFF TGTGCCAGCCAGAATCTGAACACCGGGGAGCTGTTTTTT
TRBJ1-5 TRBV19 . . CASSTIESNQPQHF TGTGCCAGTAGCACCATCGAGAGCAATCAGCCCCAGCATTTT
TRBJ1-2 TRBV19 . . CASSILSAGAEGYGYTF TGTGCCAGTAGTATATTGTCCGCAGGGGCAGAAGGCTATGGCTACACCTTC
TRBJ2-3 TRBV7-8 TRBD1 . CASSFTGADTQYF TGTGCCAGCAGTTTTACAGGGGCAGATACGCAGTATTTT
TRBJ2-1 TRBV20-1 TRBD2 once CSASWDYRPNEQFF TGCAGTGCTAGTTGGGACTACCGACCTAATGAGCAGTTCTTC
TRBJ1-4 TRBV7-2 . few CASSLKRAAGGGEKLFF TGTGCCAGCAGCTTAAAGCGCGCAGCGGGCGGAGGTGAAAAACTGTTTTTT
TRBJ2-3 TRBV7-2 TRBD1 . CASSLDGTGGTDTQYF TGTGCCAGCAGCTTAGATGGGACAGGGGGCACAGATACGCAGTATTTT
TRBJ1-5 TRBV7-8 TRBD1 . CASSSGTGTDQPQHF TGTGCCAGCAGCTCAGGGACAGGGACGGACCAGCCCCAGCATTTT
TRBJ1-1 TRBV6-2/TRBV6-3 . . CASSSVTWGHTEAFF TGTGCCAGCAGTTCCGTGACGTGGGGGCACACTGAAGCTTTCTTT
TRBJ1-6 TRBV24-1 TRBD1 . CATSGRQGRDSPLHF TGTGCCACCAGTGGCCGACAGGGGAGGGATTCACCCCTCCACTTT
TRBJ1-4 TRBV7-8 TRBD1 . CASSRTGGEKLFF TGTGCCAGCAGCCGGACAGGGGGTGAAAAACTGTTTTTT
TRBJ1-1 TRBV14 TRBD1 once CASSQVGTGGTEAFF TGTGCCAGCAGCCAAGTTGGGACAGGGGGGACTGAAGCTTTCTTT
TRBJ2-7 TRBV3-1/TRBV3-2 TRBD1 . CASSRWGDRAGDEQYF TGTGCCAGCAGCCGTTGGGGAGACAGGGCCGGCGACGAGCAGTACTTC
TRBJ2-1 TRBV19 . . CASSMTGEVGEQFF TGTGCCAGTAGTATGACGGGAGAGGTGGGGGAGCAGTTCTTC
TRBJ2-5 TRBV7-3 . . CASSPGLQETQYF TGTGCCAGCAGCCCCGGGTTACAAGAGACCCAGTACTTC
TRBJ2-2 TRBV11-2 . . CASSLGSAGELFF TGTGCCAGCAGCTTAGGGTCGGCCGGGGAGCTGTTTTTT
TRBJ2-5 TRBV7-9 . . CASSLLALDGETQYF TGTGCCAGCAGCTTACTAGCTCTAGACGGGGAGACCCAGTACTTC
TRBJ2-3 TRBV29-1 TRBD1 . CSAVGQTTDTQYF TGCAGCGCTGTGGGACAGACCACAGATACGCAGTATTTT
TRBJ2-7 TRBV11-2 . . CASSLGQSGYEQYF TGTGCCAGCAGCTTAGGACAAAGCGGCTACGAGCAGTACTTC
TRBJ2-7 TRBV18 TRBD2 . CASSHTTLAGGYEQYF TGTGCCAGCTCACACACCACCCTAGCGGGAGGGTACGAGCAGTACTTC
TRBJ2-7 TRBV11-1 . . CASSLGRAGYEQYF TGTGCCAGCAGCTTAGGTCGAGCGGGCTACGAGCAGTACTTC
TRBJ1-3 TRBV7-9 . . CASSPQGGTGNTIYF TGTGCCAGCAGCCCTCAAGGAGGGACTGGAAACACCATATATTTT
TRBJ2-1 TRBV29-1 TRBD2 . CSVILAGLKVNEQFF TGCAGCGTTATACTAGCGGGGCTAAAGGTCAATGAGCAGTTCTTC
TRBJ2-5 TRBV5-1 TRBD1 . CASSLGQGPETQYF TGCGCCAGCAGCTTGGGACAGGGGCCAGAGACCCAGTACTTC
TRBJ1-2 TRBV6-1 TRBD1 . CASSASEPLTGEENYGYTF TGTGCCAGCAGTGCTTCCGAACCGTTAACAGGGGAGGAAAACTATGGCTACACCTTC